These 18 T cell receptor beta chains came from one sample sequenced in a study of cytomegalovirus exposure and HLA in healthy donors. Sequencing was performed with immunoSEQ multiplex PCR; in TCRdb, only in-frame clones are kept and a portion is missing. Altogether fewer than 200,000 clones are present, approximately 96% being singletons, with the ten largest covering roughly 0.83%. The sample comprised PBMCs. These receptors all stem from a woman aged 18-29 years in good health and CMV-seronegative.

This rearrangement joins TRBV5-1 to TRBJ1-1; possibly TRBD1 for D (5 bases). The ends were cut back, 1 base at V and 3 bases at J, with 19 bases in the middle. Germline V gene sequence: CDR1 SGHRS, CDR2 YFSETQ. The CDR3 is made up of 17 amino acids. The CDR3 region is CASSLFGIGDGYTEAFF. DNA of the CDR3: TGCGCCAGCAGCTTGTTTGGTATAGGGGATGGGTACACTGAAGCTTTCTTT.

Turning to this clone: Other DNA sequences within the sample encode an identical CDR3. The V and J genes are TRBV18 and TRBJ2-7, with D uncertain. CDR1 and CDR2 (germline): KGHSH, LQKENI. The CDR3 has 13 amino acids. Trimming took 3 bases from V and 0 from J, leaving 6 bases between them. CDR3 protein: CASSPPSSYEQYF. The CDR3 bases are TGTGCCAGCTCACCTCCGAGCTCCTACGAGCAGTACTTC.

CDR3 sequence reads: CASSQDQDRTAEAFF. The CDR3 nucleotides are TGCGCCAGCAGCCAAGATCAAGACAGGACGGCTGAAGCTTTCTTT. V and J are TRBV4-1 and TRBJ1-1; possible D gene TRBD1, 6 bases. Germline CDR1 is MGHRA and CDR2 is YSYEKL. V shed 0 bases and J shed 6 bases, with 14 bases lying between them. This CDR3 region has 15 residues.

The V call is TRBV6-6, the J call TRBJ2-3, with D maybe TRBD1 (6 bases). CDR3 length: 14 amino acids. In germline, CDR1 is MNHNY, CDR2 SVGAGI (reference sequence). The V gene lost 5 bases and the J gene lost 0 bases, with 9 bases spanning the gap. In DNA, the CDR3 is TGTGCCAGCAGTAGTACAGGGAGCACAGATACGCAGTATTTT. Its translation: CASSSTGSTDTQYF.

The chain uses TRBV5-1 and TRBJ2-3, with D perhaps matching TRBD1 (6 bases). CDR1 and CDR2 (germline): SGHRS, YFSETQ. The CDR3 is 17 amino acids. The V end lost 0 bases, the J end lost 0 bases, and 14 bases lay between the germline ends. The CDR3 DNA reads TGCGCCAGCAGCTTGGGTGGGACAAAGGGGAGCACAGATACGCAGTATTTT. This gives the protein CASSLGGTKGSTDTQYF.

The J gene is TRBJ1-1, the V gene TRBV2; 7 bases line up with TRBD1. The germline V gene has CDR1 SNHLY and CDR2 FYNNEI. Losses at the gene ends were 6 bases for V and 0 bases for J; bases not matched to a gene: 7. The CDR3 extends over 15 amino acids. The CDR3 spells CASRGTATMNTEAFF. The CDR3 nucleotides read TGTGCCAGCAGAGGGACAGCCACAATGAACACTGAAGCTTTCTTT.

The CDR3 is CASSSWGGGPEIRQYF. DNA of the CDR3: TGTGCCAGCAGTTCCTGGGGGGGAGGACCGGAGATAAGGCAGTATTTT. V is TRBV5-8 and J is TRBJ2-3, with 7 nucleotides matching TRBD2. The CDR3 length is 16 residues. The J segment lost 11 bases and the V segment lost 5 bases, leaving 20 bases of the junction unmatched. Per germline, CDR1 SGHTS and CDR2 YDEGEE.

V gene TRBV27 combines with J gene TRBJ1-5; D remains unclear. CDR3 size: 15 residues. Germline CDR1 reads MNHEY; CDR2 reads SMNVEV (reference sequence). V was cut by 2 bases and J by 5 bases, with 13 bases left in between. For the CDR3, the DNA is TGTGCCAGCAGTTTAACCCCGTTAGTAGATCAGCCCCAGCATTTT. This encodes CASSLTPLVDQPQHF.

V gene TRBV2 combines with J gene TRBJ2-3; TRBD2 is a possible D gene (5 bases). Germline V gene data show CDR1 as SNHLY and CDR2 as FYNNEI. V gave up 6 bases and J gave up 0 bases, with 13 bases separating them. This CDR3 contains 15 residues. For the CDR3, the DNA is TGTGCCAGCAGCCCCGTAGCGACTAGCACAGATACGCAGTATTTT. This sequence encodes CASSPVATSTDTQYF.

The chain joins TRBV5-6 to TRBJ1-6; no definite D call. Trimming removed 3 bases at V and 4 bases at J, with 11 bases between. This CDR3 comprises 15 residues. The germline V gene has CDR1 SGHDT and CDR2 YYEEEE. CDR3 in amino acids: CASSSARDYNSPLHF. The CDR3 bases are TGTGCCAGCAGCTCGGCTCGGGATTATAATTCACCCCTCCACTTT.

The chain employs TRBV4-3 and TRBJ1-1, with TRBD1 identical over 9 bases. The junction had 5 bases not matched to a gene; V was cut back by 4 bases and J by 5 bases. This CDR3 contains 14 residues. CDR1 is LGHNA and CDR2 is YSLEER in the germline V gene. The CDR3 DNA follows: TGCGCCAGCAGCCCGGGACAGGGCCGAACTGAAGCTTTCTTT. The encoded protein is CASSPGQGRTEAFF.

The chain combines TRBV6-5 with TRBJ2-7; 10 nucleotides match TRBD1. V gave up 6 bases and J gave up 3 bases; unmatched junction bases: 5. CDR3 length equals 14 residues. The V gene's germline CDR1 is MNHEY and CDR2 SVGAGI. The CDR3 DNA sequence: TGTGCCAGCAGCCGACAGGGGGCAAACTACGAGCAGTACTTC. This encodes CASSRQGANYEQYF.

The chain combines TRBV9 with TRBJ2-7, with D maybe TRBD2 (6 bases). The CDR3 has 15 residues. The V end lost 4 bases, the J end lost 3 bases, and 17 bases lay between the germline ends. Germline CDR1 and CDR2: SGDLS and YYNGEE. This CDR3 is CASSPGPSGGYEQYF. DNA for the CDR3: TGTGCCAGCAGCCCGGGGCCCTCCGGGGGCTACGAGCAGTACTTC.

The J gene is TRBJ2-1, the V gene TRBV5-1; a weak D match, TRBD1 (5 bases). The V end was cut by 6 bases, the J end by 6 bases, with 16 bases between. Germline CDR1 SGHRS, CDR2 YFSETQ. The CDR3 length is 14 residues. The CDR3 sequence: CASNSGQGGNEQFF. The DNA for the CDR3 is TGCGCCAGCAACTCCGGGCAGGGCGGCAATGAGCAGTTCTTC.

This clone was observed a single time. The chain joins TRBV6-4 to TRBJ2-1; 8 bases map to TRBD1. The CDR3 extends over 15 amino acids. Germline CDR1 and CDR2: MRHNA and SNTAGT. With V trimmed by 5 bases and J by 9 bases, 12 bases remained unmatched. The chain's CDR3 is CASSRGAGGKGEQFF. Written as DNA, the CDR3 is TGTGCCAGCAGTAGGGGGGCAGGGGGCAAAGGTGAGCAGTTCTTC.

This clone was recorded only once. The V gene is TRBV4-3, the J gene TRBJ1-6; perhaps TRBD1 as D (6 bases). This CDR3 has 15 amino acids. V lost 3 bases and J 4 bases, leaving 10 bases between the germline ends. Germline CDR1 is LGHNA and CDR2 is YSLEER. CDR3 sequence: CASSQARGYNSPLHF. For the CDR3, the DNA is TGCGCCAGCAGCCAGGCCAGGGGTTATAATTCACCCCTCCACTTT.

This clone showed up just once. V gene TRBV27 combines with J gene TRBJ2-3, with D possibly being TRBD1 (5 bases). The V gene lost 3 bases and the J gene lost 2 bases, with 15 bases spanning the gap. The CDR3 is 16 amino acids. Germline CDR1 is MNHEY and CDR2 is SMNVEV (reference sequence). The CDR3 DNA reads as TGTGCCAGCAGTTTTGGCGTCAGGGCAGACACAGATACGCAGTATTTT. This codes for CASSFGVRADTDTQYF.

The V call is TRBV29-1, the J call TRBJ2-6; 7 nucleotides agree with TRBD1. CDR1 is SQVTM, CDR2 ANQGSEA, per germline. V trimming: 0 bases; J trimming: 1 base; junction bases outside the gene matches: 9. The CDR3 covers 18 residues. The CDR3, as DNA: TGCAGCGTTGAAGAAACAGGGGCTGTACTGTCTGGGGCCAACGTCCTGACTTTC. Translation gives CSVEETGAVLSGANVLTF. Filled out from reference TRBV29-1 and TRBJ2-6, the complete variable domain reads SAVISQKPSRDICQRGTSLTIQCQVDSQVTMMFWYRQQPGQSLTLIATANQGSEATYESGFVIDKFPISRPNLTFSTLTVSNMSPEDSSIYLCSVEETGAVLSGANVLTFGAGSRLTVL.